The rows below give T cell receptor beta chains drawn from one sample of a study of beta chain features in type 1 diabetes. TCRdb's copy holds only in-frame clones and misses some; the assay was immunoSEQ multiplex PCR. Of roughly 250,000 clones in the sample, around 65% are singletons; the top ten hold roughly 0.048%. The sequencing input was naive CD4+ T cells from blood. The receptors come from a man aged 25-45 years in good health. Each CDR3 is given with its conserved first and last residue. The D gene is left open where the match is weak. Clone size is shown for a subset of rows, as once, few, many or a class of expanded clone.

d_call,clone_size,v_call,j_call,cdr3_aa,cdr3_nt
NA,NA,TRBV5-1,TRBJ2-1,CASSLEGAGYEQFF,TGCGCCAGCAGCTTGGAAGGGGCAGGGTATGAGCAGTTCTTC
TRBD2,NA,TRBV15,TRBJ2-5,CATSPAGLQETQYF,TGTGCCACCAGCCCAGCGGGGCTCCAAGAGACCCAGTACTTC
NA,NA,TRBV29-1,TRBJ2-5,CSVGTEQMKETQYF,TGCAGCGTCGGGACGGAACAAATGAAAGAGACCCAGTACTTC
NA,few,TRBV28,TRBJ2-1,CASGRDNYNEQFF,TGTGCCAGCGGACGGGACAACTACAATGAGCAGTTCTTC
TRBD2,NA,TRBV14,TRBJ2-3,CASSQDYIGRTDTQYF,TGTGCCAGCAGCCAAGATTATATCGGGAGGACAGATACGCAGTATTTT
TRBD2,NA,TRBV5-1,TRBJ2-3,CASSPGPGLGTDTQYF,TGCGCCAGCAGCCCCGGCCCGGGACTAGGCACAGATACGCAGTATTTT
NA,NA,TRBV29-1,TRBJ2-2,CSVEAGNTGELFF,TGCAGCGTTGAAGCAGGGAACACCGGGGAGCTGTTTTTT
TRBD2,NA,TRBV7-2,TRBJ2-3,CASHGLAGGPPSDTQYF,TGTGCCAGCCACGGACTAGCGGGAGGGCCACCCTCAGATACGCAGTATTTT
TRBD2,few,TRBV30,TRBJ2-2,CAWTLAGGPPGELFF,TGTGCCTGGACTCTAGCGGGGGGACCTCCCGGGGAGCTGTTTTTT
NA,NA,TRBV29-1,TRBJ1-4,CSGRMGIF,TGCAGCGGCCGTATGGGGATTTTT